The rows below give T cell receptor beta chains drawn from one sample of a study of blood T cell repertoires in COVID-19. Libraries were prepared by immunoSEQ multiplex PCR; TCRdb keeps only in-frame clonotypes and omits some of them. The table records about 150,000 clones, about 83% of them present only once. The sample taken for sequencing was PBMCs or T cells enriched from blood (not recorded which). The receptors shown here come from a woman between 50 and 59 years old who had been exposed to COVID-19. CDR3s include the opening cysteine and the closing phenylalanine or tryptophan. Fields, in order: clone size, D gene, CDR3 length, J gene, V gene, CDR3 DNA, CDR3 protein. A D gene is named only where the DNA matches it firmly. Size is stated for part of the rows, as once, few or many counts, or as a class when the clone is expanded.

size: .; D: TRBD1; length: 16; J: TRBJ2-1; V: TRBV9; DNA: TGTGCCAGCAGCTTAGCTGACAGGGTGTTTTGGAATGAGCAGTTCTTC; CDR3: CASSLADRVFWNEQFF
size: .; D: TRBD2; length: 17; J: TRBJ2-5; V: TRBV4-2; DNA: TGTGCCAGCAGCCAAGATGGAACGGGGGGGCCCCAAGAGACCCAGTACTTC; CDR3: CASSQDGTGGPQETQYF
size: .; D: TRBD2; length: 19; J: TRBJ2-1; V: TRBV9; DNA: TGTGCCAGCAGCGTAGAGGGGGGGACTAGCGGGAGTACCTACAATGAGCAGTTCTTC; CDR3: CASSVEGGTSGSTYNEQFF
size: .; D: TRBD2; length: 15; J: TRBJ2-1; V: TRBV5-1; DNA: TGCGCCAGCAGGCGACTAGCGGGGGTTCTCAATGAGCAGTTCTTC; CDR3: CASRRLAGVLNEQFF
size: few; D: TRBD1; length: 15; J: TRBJ1-2; V: TRBV18; DNA: TGTGCCAGCTCACCAAGGGGACAGGGAGGATATGGCTACACCTTC; CDR3: CASSPRGQGGYGYTF
size: .; D: .; length: 15; J: TRBJ1-1; V: TRBV18; DNA: TGTGCCAGCTCACCACTCGGGGGAGAGAACACTGAAGCTTTCTTT; CDR3: CASSPLGGENTEAFF
size: .; D: .; length: 13; J: TRBJ2-7; V: TRBV18; DNA: TGTGCCAGCTCACCAGGACAGACCTACGAGCAGTACTTC; CDR3: CASSPGQTYEQYF
size: once; D: .; length: 15; J: TRBJ2-7; V: TRBV3-1/TRBV3-2; DNA: TGTGCCAGCAGCCAATTTCCAGGGTTCTCCTACGAGCAGTACTTC; CDR3: CASSQFPGFSYEQYF
size: .; D: .; length: 11; J: TRBJ1-1; V: TRBV19; DNA: TGTGCCGGAATAAGGGGGACTGAAGCTTTCTTT; CDR3: CAGIRGTEAFF
size: .; D: .; length: 13; J: TRBJ1-1; V: TRBV2; DNA: TGTGCCAGCAGTACCGGGTCTAACACTGAAGCTTTCTTT; CDR3: CASSTGSNTEAFF
size: .; D: .; length: 15; J: TRBJ2-7; V: TRBV3-1/TRBV3-2; DNA: TGTGCCAGCAGCCAAGACAGGGGCAATACCTACGAGCAGTACTTC; CDR3: CASSQDRGNTYEQYF
size: .; D: .; length: 15; J: TRBJ1-1; V: TRBV9; DNA: TGTGCCAGCAGCGTATTGCCAGACTCGAACACTGAAGCTTTCTTT; CDR3: CASSVLPDSNTEAFF
size: .; D: TRBD2; length: 17; J: TRBJ2-3; V: TRBV5-4; DNA: TGTGCCAGCGGCTTGGGTAGCGGGAGAGGGAGCACAGATACGCAGTATTTT; CDR3: CASGLGSGRGSTDTQYF
size: .; D: TRBD2; length: 15; J: TRBJ2-7; V: TRBV11-2; DNA: TGTGCCAGCAGCTCGCCGGGACTAGCGGTCTACGAGCAGTACTTC; CDR3: CASSSPGLAVYEQYF
size: .; D: TRBD2; length: 17; J: TRBJ2-5; V: TRBV10-1; DNA: TGCGCCAGCAGTGAGATGTCGGGAGTAGCGGGTTGCGAGACCCAGTACTTC; CDR3: CASSEMSGVAGCETQYF
size: .; D: TRBD2; length: 18; J: TRBJ2-3; V: TRBV9; DNA: TGTGCCAGCAGCGTACGATCCCCTTCCGCGGGAGATACAGATACGCAGTATTTT; CDR3: CASSVRSPSAGDTDTQYF
size: .; D: .; length: 17; J: TRBJ1-5; V: TRBV28; DNA: TGTGCCAGCAGTTCTTGGGAGGGTCCCTCGAGCAATCAGCCCCAGCATTTT; CDR3: CASSSWEGPSSNQPQHF
size: .; D: TRBD1; length: 16; J: TRBJ1-4; V: TRBV9; DNA: TGTGCCAGCAGCGTAGGGGCAGGGGGAACTAATGAAAAACTGTTTTTT; CDR3: CASSVGAGGTNEKLFF
size: .; D: .; length: 14; J: TRBJ1-1; V: TRBV25-1; DNA: TGTGCCAGCAGCCCCCCAGGGCAGAACACTGAAGCTTTCTTT; CDR3: CASSPPGQNTEAFF
size: .; D: TRBD1; length: 14; J: TRBJ1-2; V: TRBV6-6; DNA: TGTGCCAGCACCCGCCAGGGACAGCTTTATGGCTACACCTTC; CDR3: CASTRQGQLYGYTF
size: .; D: .; length: 17; J: TRBJ2-1; V: TRBV9; DNA: TGTGCCAGCAGCCCCCGGTCTCGGGGGAACTCCTACAATGAGCAGTTCTTC; CDR3: CASSPRSRGNSYNEQFF
size: .; D: .; length: 12; J: TRBJ2-4; V: TRBV7-8; DNA: TGTGCCAGCAGCATAACCAAAAACATTCAGTACTTC; CDR3: CASSITKNIQYF
size: .; D: .; length: 15; J: TRBJ2-3; V: TRBV11-3; DNA: TGTGCCAGCAGCTTAGGGGGGCCGACCACAGATACGCAGTATTTT; CDR3: CASSLGGPTTDTQYF
size: .; D: TRBD1; length: 15; J: TRBJ2-1; V: TRBV6-2/TRBV6-3; DNA: TGTGCCAGCAGCTCAGGGGGCGCCTCCTACAATGAGCAGTTCTTC; CDR3: CASSSGGASYNEQFF
size: .; D: .; length: 15; J: TRBJ1-6; V: TRBV6-1; DNA: TGTGCCAGCAGTGAAGCGCCGGGGGGCGGCCTCCCCCTCCACTTT; CDR3: CASSEAPGGGLPLHF
size: .; D: TRBD2; length: 15; J: TRBJ2-7; V: TRBV9; DNA: TGTGCCAGCAGCGCTCGTAGCGGGAGCCCCTACGAGCAGTACTTC; CDR3: CASSARSGSPYEQYF
size: once; D: .; length: 15; J: TRBJ1-2; V: TRBV7-6; DNA: TGTGCCAGCAGCTTAGTTCTCGCAGGGGTGGATGGCTACACCTTC; CDR3: CASSLVLAGVDGYTF
size: .; D: TRBD1; length: 18; J: TRBJ2-6; V: TRBV6-4; DNA: TGTGCCAGCTCCCCTCGGGACAGCCCTTTCTCTGGGGCCAACGTCCTGACTTTC; CDR3: CASSPRDSPFSGANVLTF
size: .; D: TRBD2; length: 16; J: TRBJ2-2; V: TRBV19; DNA: TGTGCCAGTAGAAGGCCCCTAGCGGGGCGGGGCGGGGAGCTGTTTTTT; CDR3: CASRRPLAGRGGELFF
size: .; D: .; length: 14; J: TRBJ2-7; V: TRBV9; DNA: TGTGCCAGCAGCGTAGGTCCATTAGCCTACGAGCAGTACTTC; CDR3: CASSVGPLAYEQYF
size: .; D: .; length: 14; J: TRBJ2-2; V: TRBV6-2/TRBV6-3; DNA: TGTGCCAGCAGTCTGACAGGCCACACCGGGGAGCTGTTTTTT; CDR3: CASSLTGHTGELFF
size: .; D: .; length: 14; J: TRBJ2-2; V: TRBV6-5; DNA: TGTGCCAGCAGTCCATTGCCAGGCGCCGGGGAGCTGTTTTTT; CDR3: CASSPLPGAGELFF
size: .; D: TRBD2; length: 15; J: TRBJ2-7; V: TRBV10-3; DNA: TGTGCCATTCTCTCGACTAGCGGGAGTTCCAACGAGCAGTACTTC; CDR3: CAILSTSGSSNEQYF
size: once; D: TRBD1; length: 13; J: TRBJ2-3; V: TRBV18; DNA: TGTGCCAGCTCCGGACAGGTACGGGATACGCAGTATTTT; CDR3: CASSGQVRDTQYF
size: .; D: .; length: 14; J: TRBJ1-2; V: TRBV4-3; DNA: TGCGCCAGCAGCCAAGCAGTAACAAACTATGGCTACACCTTC; CDR3: CASSQAVTNYGYTF
size: .; D: TRBD1; length: 15; J: TRBJ1-5; V: TRBV11-2; DNA: TGTGCCAGCAGCCCCCCCGGGACAGGGATCCAGCCCCAGCATTTT; CDR3: CASSPPGTGIQPQHF
size: .; D: TRBD1; length: 15; J: TRBJ1-3; V: TRBV7-6; DNA: TGTGCCAGCAGCTTGGGGACAGGGTCCGGAAACACCATATATTTT; CDR3: CASSLGTGSGNTIYF
size: .; D: TRBD1; length: 15; J: TRBJ1-2; V: TRBV6-5; DNA: TGTGCCAGCAGCTCCGGGACAGCCGCCGGGAGTGGCTACACCTTC; CDR3: CASSSGTAAGSGYTF
size: .; D: TRBD1; length: 15; J: TRBJ2-7; V: TRBV4-2; DNA: TGTGCCAGCAGCCAAAACAGGGGGATCTCCTACGAGCAGTACTTC; CDR3: CASSQNRGISYEQYF